This TCR beta chain was sequenced for a study of cytomegalovirus exposure and HLA in healthy donors. Trimming pared 7 bases from V and 2 bases from J, leaving 18 bases between. Germline V gene lookup returns CDR1 SQVTM and CDR2 ANQGSEA. The CDR3 contains 14 residues. General study results and limits: The study put roughly 160 TCR beta chains on its list as cytomegalovirus-associated.

The PCR was carried out with 60 Vbeta primers and 13 Jbeta primers. Assay: immunoSEQ multiplex PCR; the TCRdb copy retains only in-frame clones and omits some. The sample holds tens of thousands of clones. As regards this clone: The antigen remains undetermined.

This TCR derives from a female donor in good health and CMV-seronegative. What was sequenced was PBMCs. The chain couples TRBV29-1 to TRBJ2-7, with D possibly matching TRBD2 (5 bases). CDR3: CSAVIASLAYEQYF. CDR3 DNA: TGCAGCGCCGTAATAGCGTCCCTCGCCTACGAGCAGTACTTC.